This entry features one T cell receptor beta chain sequence. The data stem from a study of blood T cell repertoires in COVID-19. Study as a whole: Samples of COVID-19 (acute and convalescent) were obtained from the United States, Italy and Spain. Sample material is recorded as cDNA or gDNA derived from T cells, B-cell-depleted T cells, or PBMCs.

Trimming took 8 bases from V and 3 from J; bases not matched to a gene: 7. The germline V gene encodes CDR1 SEHNR and CDR2 FQNEAQ (reference sequence). The CDR3 runs to 13 residues. The authors' processing: Estimates of nucleated cell counts were drawn from the amplification of reference gene primers. Sequencing used immunoSEQ multiplex PCR; TCRdb keeps in-frame clones, though not all of them. That table supplies the V and J calls and clone size; D and trimming were determined from the DNA. The sample yields approximately 290,000 clones, 89% seen once. V and J are TRBV7-9 and TRBJ2-7; 7 bases agree with TRBD1. What was sequenced was peripheral blood. The clonotype originates from a woman between 55 and 75 years old with acute or convalescent COVID-19. CDR3 sequence (DNA): TGTGCCAGCCGTCTCCAGGGGGACTACGAGCAGTACTTC. Translated: CASRLQGDYEQYF.